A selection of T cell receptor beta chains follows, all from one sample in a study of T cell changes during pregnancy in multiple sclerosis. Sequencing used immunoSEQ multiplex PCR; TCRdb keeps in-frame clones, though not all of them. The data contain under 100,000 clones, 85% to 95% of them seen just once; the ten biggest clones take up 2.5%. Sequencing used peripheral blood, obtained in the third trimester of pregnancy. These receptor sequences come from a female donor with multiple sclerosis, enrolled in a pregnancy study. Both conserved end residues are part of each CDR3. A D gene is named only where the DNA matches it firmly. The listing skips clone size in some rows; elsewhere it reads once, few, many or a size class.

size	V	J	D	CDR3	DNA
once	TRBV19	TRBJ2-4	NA	CASSIVPGVAKNIQYF	TGTGCCAGTAGTATAGTCCCGGGGGTAGCCAAAAACATTCAGTACTTC
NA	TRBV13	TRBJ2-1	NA	CASSTLGSEQFF	TGTGCCAGCAGCACCCTGGGCTCTGAGCAGTTCTTC
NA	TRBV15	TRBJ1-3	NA	CATSRDQWDLGNTIYF	TGTGCCACCAGCAGAGACCAGTGGGACTTAGGAAACACCATATATTTT
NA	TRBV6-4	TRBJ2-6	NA	CASSMGQAGANVLTF	TGTGCCAGCAGTATGGGACAAGCTGGGGCCAACGTCCTGACTTTC
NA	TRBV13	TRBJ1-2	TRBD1	CASSLGGDRGNYGYTF	TGTGCCAGCAGCTTAGGAGGGGACAGGGGGAACTATGGCTACACCTTC
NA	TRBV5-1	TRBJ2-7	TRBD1	CASSNGQASLGEQYF	TGCGCCAGCAGCAACGGACAGGCCTCCTTGGGTGAGCAGTACTTC
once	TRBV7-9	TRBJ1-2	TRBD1	CASSLGQGLNYGYTF	TGTGCCAGCAGCCTTGGACAGGGGCTTAACTATGGCTACACCTTC
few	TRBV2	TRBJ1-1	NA	CASSGSEAFF	TGTGCCAGCAGTGGGAGTGAAGCTTTCTTT
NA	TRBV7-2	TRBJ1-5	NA	CASSLQPTEYQPQHF	TGTGCCAGCAGCTTACAGCCGACAGAGTATCAGCCCCAGCATTTT
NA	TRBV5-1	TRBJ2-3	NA	CASSVLPTSTDTQYF	TGCGCCAGCAGCGTCCTACCCACTAGCACAGATACGCAGTATTTT